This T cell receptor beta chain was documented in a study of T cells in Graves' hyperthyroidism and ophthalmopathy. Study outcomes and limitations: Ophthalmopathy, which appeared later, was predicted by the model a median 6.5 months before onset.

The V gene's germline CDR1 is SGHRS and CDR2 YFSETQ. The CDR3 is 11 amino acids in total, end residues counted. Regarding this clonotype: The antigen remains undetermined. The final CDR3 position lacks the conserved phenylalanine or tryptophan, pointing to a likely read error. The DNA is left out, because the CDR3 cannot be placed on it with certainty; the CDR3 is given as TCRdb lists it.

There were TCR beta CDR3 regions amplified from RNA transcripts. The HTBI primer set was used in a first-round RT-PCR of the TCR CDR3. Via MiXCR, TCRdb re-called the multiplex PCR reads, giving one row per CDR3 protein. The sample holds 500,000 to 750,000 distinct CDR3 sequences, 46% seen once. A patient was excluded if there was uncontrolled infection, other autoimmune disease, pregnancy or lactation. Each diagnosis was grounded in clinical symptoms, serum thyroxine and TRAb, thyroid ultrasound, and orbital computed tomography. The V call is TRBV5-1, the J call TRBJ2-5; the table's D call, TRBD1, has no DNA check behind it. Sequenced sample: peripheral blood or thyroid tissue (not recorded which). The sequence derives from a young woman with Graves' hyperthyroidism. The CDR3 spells CASSLGPGQNY.